This note documents a single T cell receptor beta chain sequence. Antigen specificity is unknown. This CDR3 comprises 16 residues. CDR1 SGHTA and CDR2 FQGNSA come from the germline V gene. Unmatched junction bases numbered 7, after V lost 1 base and J lost 5 bases. The table came from immunoSEQ multiplex PCR; TCRdb's copy has only in-frame clones and leaves some out. Among over 85,000 clones listed, around 90% were seen once. The data belong to a study of cytomegalovirus exposure and HLA in healthy donors. Study-wide context: The 110 or so validation repertoires used a platform that matched the one used for the 550 to 800 first-cohort repertoires, as a later analysis reported.

Broader study findings: The study listed roughly 160 cytomegalovirus-associated TCR beta chains. The TCR clusters that emerged in the first cohort tended, a later analysis found, to co-occur in the approximately 110 validation repertoires.

Sequencing input: PBMCs. This chain links TRBV7-2 with TRBJ2-5; 10 bases align to TRBD2. This TCR was recovered from a woman under 30 in good health and CMV-seronegative. CDR3 sequence reads: CASSLGLATSGETQYF. CDR3 sequence (DNA): TGTGCCAGCAGCTTAGGTCTGGCGACTAGCGGGGAGACCCAGTACTTC.